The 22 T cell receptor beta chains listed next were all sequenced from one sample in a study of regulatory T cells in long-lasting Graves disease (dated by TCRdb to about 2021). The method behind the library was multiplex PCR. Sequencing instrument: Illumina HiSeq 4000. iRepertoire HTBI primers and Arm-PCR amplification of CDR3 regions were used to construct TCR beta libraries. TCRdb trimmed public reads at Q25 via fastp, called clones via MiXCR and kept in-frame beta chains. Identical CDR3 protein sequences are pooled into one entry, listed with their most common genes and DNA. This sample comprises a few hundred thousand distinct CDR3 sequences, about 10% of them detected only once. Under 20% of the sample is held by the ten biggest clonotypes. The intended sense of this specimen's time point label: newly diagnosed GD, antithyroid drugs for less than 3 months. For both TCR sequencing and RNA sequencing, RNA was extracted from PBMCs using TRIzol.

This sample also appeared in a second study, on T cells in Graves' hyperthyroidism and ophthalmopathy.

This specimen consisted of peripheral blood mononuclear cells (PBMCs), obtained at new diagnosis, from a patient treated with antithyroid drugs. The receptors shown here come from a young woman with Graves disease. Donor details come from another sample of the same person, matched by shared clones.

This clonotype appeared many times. Written as DNA, the CDR3 is TGTGCCAGCAGTTTTAAACCTGAAAGCATAAACACTGAAGCTTTCTTT. Translation: CASSFKPESINTEAFF. The chain carries TRBV28 and TRBJ1-1; D not certain. CDR1 is MDHEN and CDR2 is SYDVKM in the germline V gene. The CDR3 is made up of 16 amino acids. V dropped 3 bases and J dropped 2 bases, with 16 bases sitting between them.

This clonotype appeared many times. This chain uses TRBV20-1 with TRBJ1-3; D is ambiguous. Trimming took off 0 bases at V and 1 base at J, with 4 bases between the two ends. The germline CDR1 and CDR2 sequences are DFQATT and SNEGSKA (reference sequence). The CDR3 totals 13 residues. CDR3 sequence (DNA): TGCAGTGCTAGAGAAGGGTCTGGAAACACCATATATTTT. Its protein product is CSAREGSGNTIYF.

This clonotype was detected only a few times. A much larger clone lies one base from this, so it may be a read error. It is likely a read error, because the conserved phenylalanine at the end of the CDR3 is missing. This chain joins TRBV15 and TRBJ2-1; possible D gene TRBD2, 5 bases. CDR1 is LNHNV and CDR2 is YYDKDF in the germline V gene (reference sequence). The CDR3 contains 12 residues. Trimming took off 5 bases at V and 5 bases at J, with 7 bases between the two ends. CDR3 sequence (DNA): TGTGCCACCAGCCGGGGAAACAATGAGCAGTTCCTC. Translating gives CATSRGNNEQFL.

The CDR3 coding sequence is TGCGCCAGCAGCCCGAGACCTTACTCCTACGAGCAGTACGTC. Its protein is CASSPRPYSYEQYV. The gene calls are TRBV4-1 and TRBJ2-7; D call uncertain. Per germline, CDR1 MGHRA and CDR2 YSYEKL. V lost 4 bases, J lost 0 bases, and 10 bases lay in between. The CDR3 loop spans 14 amino acids.

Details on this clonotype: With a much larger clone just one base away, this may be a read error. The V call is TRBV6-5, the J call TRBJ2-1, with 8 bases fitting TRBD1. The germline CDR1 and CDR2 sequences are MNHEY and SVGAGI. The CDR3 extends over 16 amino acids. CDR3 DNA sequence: TGTGCCAGCAATTACCGTTGGACAGGGTCCCGCAATGAGCAGTTCTTC. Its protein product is CASNYRWTGSRNEQFF.

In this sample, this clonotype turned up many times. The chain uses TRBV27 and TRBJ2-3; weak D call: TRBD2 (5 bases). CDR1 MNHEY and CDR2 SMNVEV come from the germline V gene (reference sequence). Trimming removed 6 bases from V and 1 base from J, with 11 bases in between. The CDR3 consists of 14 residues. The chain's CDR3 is CASSYLSGTDTQYF. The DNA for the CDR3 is TGTGCCAGCAGCTACCTTAGCGGCACAGATACGCAGTATTTT.

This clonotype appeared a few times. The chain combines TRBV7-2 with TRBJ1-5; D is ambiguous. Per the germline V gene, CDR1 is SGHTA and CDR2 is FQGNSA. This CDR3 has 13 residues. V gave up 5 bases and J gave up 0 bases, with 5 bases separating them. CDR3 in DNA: TGTGCCAGCAGCCACGATAGCAATCAGCCCCAGCATTTT. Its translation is CASSHDSNQPQHF.

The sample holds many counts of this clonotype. The CDR3 sequence is CASSLFQGETQYF. CDR3 DNA sequence: TGTGCCAGCAGCTTATTTCAGGGAGAGACCCAGTACTTC. The chain is built from TRBV5-5 and TRBJ2-5; TRBD1 might be the D (5 bases). Germline lookup yields CDR1 SGHKS and CDR2 YYEKEE (reference sequence). The CDR3 spans 13 residues. Trimming removed 2 bases from V and 4 bases from J, with 9 bases in between.

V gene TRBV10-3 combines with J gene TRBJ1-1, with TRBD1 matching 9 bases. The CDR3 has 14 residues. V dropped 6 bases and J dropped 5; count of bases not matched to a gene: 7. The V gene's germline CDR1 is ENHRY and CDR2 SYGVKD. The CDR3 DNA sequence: TGTGCCATCAGGATACAGGGGGCTTTGACTGAAGCTTTCTTT. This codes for CAIRIQGALTEAFF.

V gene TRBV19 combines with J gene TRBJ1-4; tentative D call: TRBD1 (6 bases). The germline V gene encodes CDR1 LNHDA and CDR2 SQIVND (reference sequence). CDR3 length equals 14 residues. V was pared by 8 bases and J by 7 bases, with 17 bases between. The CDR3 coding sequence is TGTGCCAGTCGAGCACAGGGTATAACTGAAAAACTGTTTTTT. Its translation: CASRAQGITEKLFF. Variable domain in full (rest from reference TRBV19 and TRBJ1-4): DGGITQSPKYLFRKEGQNVTLSCEQNLNHDAMYWYRQDPGQGLRLIYYSQIVNDFQKGDIAEGYSVSREKKESFPLTVTSAQKNPTAFYLCASRAQGITEKLFFGSGTQLSVL.

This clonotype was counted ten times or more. CDR3 bases: TGTGCCAGCACCCTAGCACGGGAAAGACTGTTCTTC. Translated, it gives CASTLARERLFF. J is TRBJ2-1 and V is TRBV11-3; D possibly corresponds to TRBD2 (5 bases). This CDR3 has 12 amino acids. Per the germline V gene, CDR1 is SGHNT and CDR2 is YENEEA. V was trimmed by 7 bases and J by 15 bases, leaving 19 bases between them.

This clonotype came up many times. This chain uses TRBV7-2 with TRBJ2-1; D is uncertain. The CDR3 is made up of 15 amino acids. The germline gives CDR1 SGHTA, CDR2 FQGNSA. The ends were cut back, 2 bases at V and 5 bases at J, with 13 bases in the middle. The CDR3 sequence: CASSLYWLVNNEQFF. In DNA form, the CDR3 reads TGTGCCAGCAGCTTATATTGGCTAGTTAACAATGAGCAGTTCTTC.

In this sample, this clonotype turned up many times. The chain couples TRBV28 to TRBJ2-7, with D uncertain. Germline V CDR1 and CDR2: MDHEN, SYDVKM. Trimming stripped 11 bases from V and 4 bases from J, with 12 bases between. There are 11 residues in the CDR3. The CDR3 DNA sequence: TGTGCCTCTGGGCCCCAATACGAGCAGTACTTC. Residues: CASGPQYEQYF.

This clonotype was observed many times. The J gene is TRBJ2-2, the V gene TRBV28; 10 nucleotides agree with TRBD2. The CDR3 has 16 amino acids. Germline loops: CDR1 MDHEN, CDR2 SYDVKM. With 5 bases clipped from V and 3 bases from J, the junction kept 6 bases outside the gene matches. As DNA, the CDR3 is TGTGCCAGCAGTGCCTTAGCGGGGGGCGACACCGGGGAGCTGTTTTTT. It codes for CASSALAGGDTGELFF.

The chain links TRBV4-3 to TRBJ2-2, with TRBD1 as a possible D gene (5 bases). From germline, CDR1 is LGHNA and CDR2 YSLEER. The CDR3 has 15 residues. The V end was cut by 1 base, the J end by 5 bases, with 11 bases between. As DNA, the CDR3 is TGCGCCAGCAGCCAAGGGGAACAGGAAACCGGGGAGCTGTTTTTT. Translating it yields CASSQGEQETGELFF.

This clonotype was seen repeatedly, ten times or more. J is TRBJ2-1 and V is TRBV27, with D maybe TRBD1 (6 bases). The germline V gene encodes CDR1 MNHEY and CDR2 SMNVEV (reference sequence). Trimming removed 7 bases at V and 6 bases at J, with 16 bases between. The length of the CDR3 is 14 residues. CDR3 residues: CASNILGTLNEQFF. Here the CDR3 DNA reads TGTGCCAGCAATATCCTCGGGACACTCAATGAGCAGTTCTTC.

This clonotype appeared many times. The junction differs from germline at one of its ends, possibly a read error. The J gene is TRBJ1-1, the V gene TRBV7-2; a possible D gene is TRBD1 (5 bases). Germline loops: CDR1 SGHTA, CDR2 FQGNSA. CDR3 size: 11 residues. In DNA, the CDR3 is TGTGCCAGCAGCTTGGGACTAGAGGCGTTCTTC. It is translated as CASSLGLEAFF.

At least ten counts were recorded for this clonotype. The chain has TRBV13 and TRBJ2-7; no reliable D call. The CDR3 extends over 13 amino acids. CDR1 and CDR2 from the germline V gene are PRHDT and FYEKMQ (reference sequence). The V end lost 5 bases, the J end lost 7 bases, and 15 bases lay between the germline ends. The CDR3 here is CASSQGPSREQYV. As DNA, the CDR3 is TGTGCCAGCAGCCAAGGGCCCTCCCGGGAGCAGTACGTC.

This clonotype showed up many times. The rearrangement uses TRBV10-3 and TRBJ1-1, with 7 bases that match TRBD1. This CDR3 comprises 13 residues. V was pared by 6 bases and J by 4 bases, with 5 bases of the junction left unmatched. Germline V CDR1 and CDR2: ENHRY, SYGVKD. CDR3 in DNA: TGTGCCATCAGCTTTGACAGGGCCACTGAAGCTTTCTTT. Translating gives CAISFDRATEAFF.

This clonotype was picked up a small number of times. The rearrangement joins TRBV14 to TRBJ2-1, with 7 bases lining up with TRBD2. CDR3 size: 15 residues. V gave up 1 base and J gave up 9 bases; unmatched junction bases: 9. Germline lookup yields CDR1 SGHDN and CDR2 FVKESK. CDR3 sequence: CASSQGAGVFREQFF. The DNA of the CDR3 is TGTGCCAGCAGCCAAGGCGCGGGAGTTTTCCGTGAGCAGTTCTTC.

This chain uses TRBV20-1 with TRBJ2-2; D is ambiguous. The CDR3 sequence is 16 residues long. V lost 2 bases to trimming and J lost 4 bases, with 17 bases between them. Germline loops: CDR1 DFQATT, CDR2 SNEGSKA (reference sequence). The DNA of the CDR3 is TGCAGTGCTAGAACGACCGGCAGGAGCCTCACCGGGGAGCTGTTTTTT. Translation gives CSARTTGRSLTGELFF.

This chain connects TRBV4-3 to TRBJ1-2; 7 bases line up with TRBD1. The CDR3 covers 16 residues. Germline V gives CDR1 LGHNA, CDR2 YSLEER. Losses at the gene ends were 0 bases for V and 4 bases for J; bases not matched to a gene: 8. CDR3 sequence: CASSQDLRQGSYGYTF. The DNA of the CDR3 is TGCGCCAGCAGCCAAGATCTACGACAGGGATCCTATGGCTACACCTTC.